Each of the 15 T cell receptor beta chains below was sequenced from the same sample in a study of T cell responses to AZD1222 COVID-19 vaccine. The method was immunoSEQ multiplex PCR; TCRdb's version includes in-frame clones alone and lacks a portion of them. The data hold more than 85,000 clones, with around nine tenths observed a single time. The material sequenced was peripheral blood, taken on day 0 of AZD1222 vaccination. The receptor source for this set is an adult in good health.

The chain carries TRBV27 and TRBJ1-3; D is unresolved. V was pared by 8 bases and J by 0 bases, with 14 bases between. The CDR3 loop spans 15 amino acids. From germline, CDR1 is MNHEY and CDR2 SMNVEV (reference sequence). The chain's CDR3 is CASSLVGSSGNTIYF. CDR3 nucleotide sequence: TGTGCCAGCTCTCTCGTAGGGAGCTCTGGAAACACCATATATTTT.

The J gene is TRBJ2-1, the V gene TRBV4-2; 8 bases fit TRBD1. The CDR3 totals 18 residues. Germline values: CDR1 LGHNA, CDR2 YNFKEQ. V lost 2 bases and J lost 6; bases outside the gene matches: 15. CDR3 protein: CASSQTPLQGALINEQFF. CDR3 nucleotide sequence: TGTGCCAGCAGCCAAACCCCGCTGCAGGGGGCGTTGATCAATGAGCAGTTCTTC.

J is TRBJ1-1 and V is TRBV19; no firm D call. Germline V gene lookup returns CDR1 LNHDA and CDR2 SQIVND (reference sequence). The CDR3 has 13 residues. V lost 3 bases and J 3 bases, leaving 8 bases between the germline ends. CDR3 coding DNA: TGTGCCAGTAGTATCAATACTGACACTGAAGCTTTCTTT. Its protein is CASSINTDTEAFF.

The chain employs TRBV4-3 and TRBJ1-4; D not resolved. There are 13 residues in the CDR3. V was pared by 3 bases and J by 8 bases, with 10 bases between. Germline V gives CDR1 LGHNA, CDR2 YSLEER. CDR3 sequence: CASSQGRQEKLFF. CDR3 nucleotides: TGCGCCAGCAGCCAGGGAAGGCAGGAAAAACTGTTTTTT.

The V gene is TRBV6-2 or TRBV6-3, the J gene TRBJ1-6, with D maybe TRBD1 (5 bases). Germline CDR1 reads MNHEY; CDR2 reads SVGEGT. V was clipped by 2 bases and J by 9 bases, with 14 bases between them. This CDR3 contains 15 residues. The CDR3 region is CASSYQRGSISPLHF. The CDR3, as DNA: TGTGCCAGCAGTTACCAAAGGGGATCGATTTCACCCCTCCACTTT.

The genes are TRBV19 and TRBJ1-1, with 8 bases fitting TRBD1. CDR3 size: 14 residues. From germline, CDR1 is LNHDA and CDR2 SQIVND (reference sequence). Trimming took 6 bases from V and 7 from J; bases not matched to a gene: 10. The CDR3 coding sequence is TGTGCCAGTAGAGTGAGTCAGGGGGCATTTGAAGCTTTCTTT. Translating it yields CASRVSQGAFEAFF.

This clone came up a few times. This chain connects TRBV11-1 to TRBJ1-1, with 7 bases fitting TRBD1. Germline V lookup: CDR1 SGHAT, CDR2 FQDESV (reference sequence). The V segment lost 3 bases and the J segment 3 bases; nucleotides outside the gene matches: 4. The CDR3 is 14 residues long. The CDR3 spells CASSFRGGHTEAFF. CDR3 sequence (DNA): TGTGCCAGCAGCTTTAGAGGGGGCCACACTGAAGCTTTCTTT.

V and J are TRBV27 and TRBJ1-3; D is possibly TRBD1 (6 bases). Germline V CDR1 and CDR2: MNHEY, SMNVEV (reference sequence). Trimming left V 6 bases short and J 8 bases short, with 17 bases between. The CDR3 covers 14 residues. For the CDR3, the DNA is TGTGCCAGCAGAATCAGGGGCTCAGGGGACACCATATATTTT. Protein sequence: CASRIRGSGDTIYF.

This chain links TRBV4-1 with TRBJ1-3; D may be TRBD1 (6 bases). Trimming cost V 1 base and J 3 bases, with 13 bases left between them. This CDR3 has 16 residues. Germline lookup yields CDR1 MGHRA and CDR2 YSYEKL. The chain's CDR3 is CASSQAQGYFGNTIYF. The CDR3 nucleotides read TGCGCCAGCAGCCAAGCCCAGGGGTATTTTGGAAACACCATATATTTT.

This sequence joins TRBV11-1 and TRBJ1-6; unclear D gene. The CDR3 has 13 amino acids. V was pared by 3 bases and J by 14 bases, with 14 bases between. CDR1 SGHAT and CDR2 FQDESV come from the germline V gene (reference sequence). The CDR3 sequence: CASSFDTGGTLHF. CDR3 DNA sequence: TGTGCCAGCAGCTTTGACACGGGTGGGACCCTCCACTTT. The variable domain in full, with the rest retrieved from reference TRBV11-1 and TRBJ1-6, is EAEVAQSPRYKITEKSQAVAFWCDPISGHATLYWYRQILGQGPELLVQFQDESVVDDSQLPKDRFSAERLKGVDSTLKIQPAELGDSAMYLCASSFDTGGTLHFGNGTRLTVT.

A remark on this clone: Different DNA sequences within this sample yield the same CDR3. The chain uses TRBV5-4 and TRBJ1-2; D is ambiguous. The germline gives CDR1 SGHNT, CDR2 YYREEE (reference sequence). The ends were cut back, 1 base at V and 5 bases at J, with 9 bases in the middle. The CDR3 consists of 13 residues. DNA of the CDR3: TGTGCCAGCAGCTTGTTGGGTAGTTATGGCTACACCTTC. Translation: CASSLLGSYGYTF. Variable domain in full (rest from reference TRBV5-4 and TRBJ1-2): ETGVTQSPTHLIKTRGQQVTLRCSSQSGHNTVSWYQQALGQGPQFIFQYYREEENGRGNFPPRFSGLQFPNYSSELNVNALELDDSALYLCASSLLGSYGYTFGSGTRLTVV.

The chain combines TRBV18 with TRBJ2-1; D unresolved. V lost 0 bases and J 8 bases, leaving 11 bases between the germline ends. The CDR3 is made up of 14 amino acids. CDR1 and CDR2 from the germline V gene are KGHSH and LQKENI. In DNA form, the CDR3 reads TGTGCCAGCTCACCACCGTTTCCCAAGGATGAGCAGTTCTTC. Translated: CASSPPFPKDEQFF.

This rearrangement joins TRBV4-3 to TRBJ2-5; D tentatively reads TRBD1 or TRBD2 (6 bases each). From germline, CDR1 is LGHNA and CDR2 YSLEER. The CDR3 spans 16 residues. Trimming took 0 bases from V and 4 from J, leaving 15 bases between them. As DNA, the CDR3 is TGCGCCAGCAGCCAAGACGGCAGGGGAGGTGGAGAGACCCAGTACTTC. It yields the protein CASSQDGRGGGETQYF.

The V call is TRBV5-1, the J call TRBJ1-1; D not resolved. The ends were cut back, 0 bases at V and 0 bases at J, with 6 bases in the middle. The CDR3 loop spans 14 amino acids. The germline V gene has CDR1 SGHRS and CDR2 YFSETQ. The CDR3 spells CASSLDTMNTEAFF. CDR3 nucleotides: TGCGCCAGCAGCTTGGACACTATGAACACTGAAGCTTTCTTT.

This rearrangement joins TRBV6-2 or TRBV6-3 to TRBJ1-5; D is undetermined. Trimming took 1 base from V and 1 from J, leaving 5 bases between them. The CDR3 is 14 amino acids. The germline CDR1 and CDR2 sequences are MNHEY and SVGEGT. The CDR3 loop is CASSYLRSNQPQHF. CDR3 coding DNA: TGTGCCAGCAGTTACTTGCGGAGCAATCAGCCCCAGCATTTT.